The 12 T cell receptor beta chains reported below all come from one sample, sequenced in a study of blood T cell repertoires in COVID-19. Sequenced by immunoSEQ multiplex PCR; TCRdb stores in-frame clones only, minus some. The sample includes 110,000 to 150,000 clones, about four fifths seen only once; the top ten take 5% to 6%. The sample consisted of PBMCs or T cells enriched from blood (not recorded which). The receptors shown here come from a man between 35 and 55 years old with acute COVID-19.

The chain recombines TRBV7-2 with TRBJ1-1; TRBD1 is a possible D gene (6 bases). The CDR3 is made up of 14 amino acids. CDR1 is SGHTA and CDR2 is FQGNSA in the germline V gene. The germline V and J ends were trimmed by 5 bases and 3 bases, with 13 bases remaining between them. The CDR3 loop reads CASSLQGGDTEAFF. In DNA, the CDR3 is TGTGCCAGCAGCCTACAGGGAGGGGACACTGAAGCTTTCTTT.

This rearrangement joins TRBV29-1 to TRBJ2-3, with 14 bases matching TRBD2. Looked up from germline, CDR1 is SQVTM and CDR2 is ANQGSEA. The CDR3 length is 15 residues. With 7 bases clipped from V and 1 base from J, the junction kept 4 bases outside the gene matches. The CDR3: CSGSGLAGGTDTQYF. The CDR3 DNA follows: TGCAGCGGTTCGGGACTAGCGGGAGGCACAGATACGCAGTATTTT.

The V call is TRBV28, the J call TRBJ2-7, with 9 positions matching TRBD2. J lost 0 bases, V lost 4 bases, and 4 bases had no gene match. The CDR3 spans 15 residues. Germline V CDR1 and CDR2: MDHEN, SYDVKM. The CDR3 loop is CASSSGGRASYEQYF. The CDR3 coding sequence is TGTGCCAGCAGTTCCGGCGGGAGGGCCTCCTACGAGCAGTACTTC.

The rearrangement joins TRBV3-1 (or the pseudogene TRBV3-2) to TRBJ2-2; possible D gene TRBD2, 6 bases. Germline loops: CDR1 LGHDT, CDR2 YNNKEL (reference sequence). The V end lost 1 base, the J end lost 4 bases, and 13 bases lay between the germline ends. The CDR3 is 16 amino acids. The CDR3 bases are TGTGCCAGCAGCCAAGGACGGAGGGTCAGCACCGGGGAGCTGTTTTTT. It encodes CASSQGRRVSTGELFF.

This clone was seen just once. This sequence joins TRBV12-3 or TRBV12-4 and TRBJ1-5; TRBD1 might be the D (6 bases). Trimming took 6 bases from V and 4 from J, leaving 7 bases between them. There are 12 residues in the CDR3. The DNA of the CDR3 is TGTGCCAGCAGACAGGGAAATCAGCCCCAGCATTTT. It codes for CASRQGNQPQHF.

This CDR3 is CASSSRFGETYEAFF. The CDR3 bases are TGTGCCAGCAGCTCGCGATTCGGGGAAACCTATGAAGCTTTCTTT. The chain couples TRBV11-2 to TRBJ1-1; D is uncertain. The CDR3 extends over 15 amino acids. Trimming took off 4 bases at V and 7 bases at J, with 19 bases between the two ends. In germline, CDR1 is SGHAT, CDR2 FQNNGV.

The rearrangement uses TRBV19 and TRBJ2-1; 8 positions agree with TRBD2. Germline lookup yields CDR1 LNHDA and CDR2 SQIVND (reference sequence). This CDR3 comprises 17 residues. V was clipped by 2 bases and J by 6 bases; unmatched bases: 12. In nucleotides, the CDR3 is TGTGCCAGTAGTATATTGAAAGCGGGAGCTTCTGGCAATGAGCAGTTCTTC. Translation: CASSILKAGASGNEQFF.

This rearrangement joins TRBV12-3 or TRBV12-4 to TRBJ1-6; the match to TRBD1 covers 8 bases. This CDR3 contains 13 residues. The J segment lost 8 bases and the V segment lost 5 bases, leaving 2 bases of the junction unmatched. CDR3 loop: CASSRDRYSPLHF. As DNA, the CDR3 is TGTGCCAGCAGTAGGGACAGGTATTCACCCCTCCACTTT.

The chain uses TRBV30 and TRBJ1-2, with TRBD1 matching over 9 bases. The CDR3 sequence is 15 residues long. In germline, CDR1 is GTSNPN, CDR2 SVGIG (reference sequence). The V segment lost 6 bases and the J segment 0 bases; nucleotides outside the gene matches: 8. The CDR3 reads CACHRDRAPNYGYTF. The CDR3 DNA reads as TGTGCCTGTCACCGGGACAGGGCCCCTAACTATGGCTACACCTTC.

The chain has TRBV7-9 and TRBJ1-1; possibly TRBD1 for D (5 bases). V lost 5 bases to trimming and J lost 5 bases, with 18 bases between them. Germline lookup yields CDR1 SEHNR and CDR2 FQNEAQ (reference sequence). The CDR3 length is 15 residues. The CDR3 here is CASSPGGVSTTEAFF. CDR3 nucleotide sequence: TGTGCCAGCAGCCCCGGAGGGGTTTCGACGACTGAAGCTTTCTTT.

The rearrangement joins TRBV12-3 or TRBV12-4 to TRBJ1-1; 8 positions match TRBD1. The CDR3 runs 13 residues. Losses at the gene ends were 4 bases for V and 7 bases for J; bases not matched to a gene: 5. CDR3 amino acids: CASSWDRSFEAFF. DNA for the CDR3: TGTGCCAGCAGTTGGGACAGGAGTTTTGAAGCTTTCTTT.

The chain carries TRBV29-1 and TRBJ2-7; TRBD1 is a possible D gene (6 bases). The germline gives CDR1 SQVTM, CDR2 ANQGSEA. The CDR3 consists of 12 residues. V lost 7 bases and J 2 bases, leaving 12 bases between the germline ends. CDR3 nucleotide sequence: TGCAGCGCATTGACAGGTACCTACGAGCAGTACTTC. Protein: CSALTGTYEQYF.